Given below is one TCR beta chain in context. No antigen is known for it. These data come from a study of shared clonotypes between healthy human individuals. Study conclusions and caveats: Sampling used blood alone; tissue repertoires probably differ.

With V trimmed by 6 bases and J by 0 bases, 5 bases remained unmatched. Germline CDR1 KGHSH, CDR2 LQKENI. The CDR3 length is 15 residues. Only in-frame clones appear in the TCRdb table, and some are missing; sequencing was by immunoSEQ multiplex PCR. The sample contains hundreds of thousands of clones, about 85% of which appear only once. The chain recombines TRBV18 with TRBJ2-3, with 8 bases lining up with TRBD1. This TCR was recovered from a woman between 40 and 55 years old in good health. Some clones in this sample may be carry-over from other donors' samples. The sample consisted of PBMCs. Here the CDR3 DNA reads TGTGCCAGCTCCCCGGACAGGGTTAGCACAGATACGCAGTATTTT. This codes for CASSPDRVSTDTQYF.